Listed below are T cell receptor beta chains from one sample, sequenced in a study of cytomegalovirus exposure and HLA in healthy donors. The protocol was immunoSEQ multiplex PCR, while the TCRdb copy is restricted to in-frame clones and leaves out a portion. The sample lists about 210,000 clones; 82% were seen once. Input material: PBMCs. Every receptor here comes from a man aged 40-49 years in good health and CMV-seropositive. Both conserved end residues are part of each CDR3. The D gene is left open where the match is weak. Clone size is not always given. Where it is, it says once, few, many or a class for expanded clones.

clone size: .
J gene: TRBJ2-5
V gene: TRBV9
D gene: TRBD2
CDR3 protein: CASSVAAGGRKETQYF
CDR3 DNA: TGTGCCAGCAGCGTAGCAGCGGGAGGGCGAAAAGAGACCCAGTACTTC

clone size: .
J gene: TRBJ2-1
V gene: TRBV12-5
D gene: TRBD2
CDR3 protein: CASGLLTSGSNEQFF
CDR3 DNA: TGTGCTAGTGGTTTGCTGACTAGCGGGAGTAATGAGCAGTTCTTC

clone size: .
J gene: TRBJ2-1
V gene: TRBV18
D gene: TRBD1
CDR3 protein: CASSPPTGSNEQFF
CDR3 DNA: TGTGCCAGCTCACCACCGACAGGGTCCAATGAGCAGTTCTTC

clone size: .
J gene: TRBJ2-1
V gene: TRBV11-2
D gene: TRBD1
CDR3 protein: CASSLTGVNEQFF
CDR3 DNA: TGTGCCAGCAGCCTTACAGGGGTCAATGAGCAGTTCTTC

clone size: .
J gene: TRBJ1-5
V gene: TRBV27
D gene: .
CDR3 protein: CASSLDRSSNQPQHF
CDR3 DNA: TGTGCCAGCAGTTTAGACAGGTCGAGCAATCAGCCCCAGCATTTT

clone size: .
J gene: TRBJ1-4
V gene: TRBV19
D gene: .
CDR3 protein: CASSSRTPPTNEKLFF
CDR3 DNA: TGTGCCAGTAGTAGCCGGACACCTCCAACTAATGAAAAACTGTTTTTT

clone size: .
J gene: TRBJ2-1
V gene: TRBV29-1
D gene: TRBD2
CDR3 protein: CSVPGLAGLNEQFF
CDR3 DNA: TGCAGCGTCCCTGGACTAGCGGGGCTCAATGAGCAGTTCTTC

clone size: .
J gene: TRBJ2-1
V gene: TRBV14
D gene: .
CDR3 protein: CASSQAMTTEQFF
CDR3 DNA: TGTGCCAGCAGCCAAGCTATGACTACCGAGCAGTTCTTC

clone size: .
J gene: TRBJ2-1
V gene: TRBV5-1
D gene: .
CDR3 protein: CASSLESASEDEQFF
CDR3 DNA: TGCGCCAGCAGCTTGGAATCGGCTAGCGAAGATGAGCAGTTCTTC

clone size: .
J gene: TRBJ2-5
V gene: TRBV27
D gene: TRBD1
CDR3 protein: CASKTFGTGKTQYF
CDR3 DNA: TGTGCCAGCAAGACCTTTGGGACAGGGAAGACCCAGTACTTC

clone size: .
J gene: TRBJ2-1
V gene: TRBV5-1
D gene: .
CDR3 protein: CASSLAPGDENEQFF
CDR3 DNA: TGCGCCAGCAGCTTGGCCCCCGGGGATGAGAATGAGCAGTTCTTC

clone size: .
J gene: TRBJ2-5
V gene: TRBV10-3
D gene: .
CDR3 protein: CAISEDRQETQYF
CDR3 DNA: TGTGCCATCAGTGAAGACAGACAAGAGACCCAGTACTTC

clone size: .
J gene: TRBJ2-5
V gene: TRBV5-1
D gene: TRBD2
CDR3 protein: CASSLVSSGAASGETQYF
CDR3 DNA: TGCGCCAGCAGCTTGGTCAGTAGCGGGGCGGCGAGTGGAGAGACCCAGTACTTC

clone size: few
J gene: TRBJ2-2
V gene: TRBV7-6
D gene: .
CDR3 protein: CASSLEGIRDTGELFF
CDR3 DNA: TGTGCCAGCAGCTTAGAGGGGATTAGGGACACCGGGGAGCTGTTTTTT